This T cell receptor beta chain is from a study of T-cell memory formation after mild COVID-19. Overall study results and limits: Clones that contracted clustered mainly in CM and EM if CD4+ and in EMRA if CD8+. SARS-CoV-2 specificity of second-wave clones peaking day 37 was unconfirmed. Contracting clones from day 15 to 85 had balanced CD4/CD8; later expanders favoured CD4+.

A single record per CDR3 protein comes from TCRdb applying MiXCR to the 5' RACE reads. The table has around 35,000 distinct CDR3 sequences, roughly 7.2% seen once. CDR1 and CDR2 from the germline V gene are DFQATT and SNEGSKA (reference sequence). This CDR3 contains 13 residues. V was pared by 3 bases and J by 3 bases, with 10 bases between. At least ten counts were recorded for this clonotype. Antigen: not known. The receptor's source is a man younger than 30 who had mild COVID-19 (a few samples of this study predate the infection). Cell type and time point are not known. Sequencing used PBMCs or a T cell subset sorted from them (not recorded which). The chain joins TRBV20-1 to TRBJ2-3; no firm D call. CDR3 amino acids: CSASHAVTDTQYF. In nucleotides, the CDR3 is TGCAGTGCTAGCCATGCCGTAACAGATACGCAGTATTTT.